The 28 T cell receptor beta chains listed next were all sequenced from one sample in a study of shared clonotypes between healthy human individuals. Clones were sequenced by immunoSEQ multiplex PCR, and TCRdb holds only the in-frame ones, with some missing. The table shows some 87,000 clones, with almost 70% occurring only once. The sequencing input was memory CD8+ T cells sorted from blood. Subset reported: CD45RO+ cells pooled with CCR7-negative TemRA cells. The receptors shown here come from a man younger than 40 in good health.

This clone has only one observation. The gene calls are TRBV11-3 and TRBJ2-7, with 7 bases fitting TRBD2. There are 15 residues in the CDR3. After removal of 5 bases from V and 3 bases from J, the junction contained 10 bases not matched to a gene. Looked up from germline, CDR1 is SGHNT and CDR2 is YENEEA. CDR3 region: CASSPRTSWGYEQYF. The CDR3 DNA reads TGTGCCAGCAGCCCGAGGACTAGTTGGGGCTACGAGCAGTACTTC.

This clone occurred a few times. This chain links TRBV10-1 with TRBJ1-3; 9 bases are shared with TRBD1. Germline V gene data show CDR1 as WNHNN and CDR2 as SYGVQD (reference sequence). The CDR3 is 16 amino acids. The ends lost 3 bases at V and 2 bases at J; junction bases unmatched: 5. The CDR3 DNA follows: TGCGCCAGCAGTGACCCAGGGACAGGGACTGGAAACACCATATATTTT. Translation gives CASSDPGTGTGNTIYF.

The chain links TRBV7-9 to TRBJ2-6, with TRBD2 identical over 11 bases. CDR3 length: 15 residues. The ends lost 3 bases at V and 10 bases at J; junction bases unmatched: 5. Germline CDR1 SEHNR, CDR2 FQNEAQ (reference sequence). The DNA for the CDR3 is TGTGCCAGCAGCTTTTCTAGCGGGAGGTTGAACGTCCTGACTTTC. Translation gives CASSFSSGRLNVLTF.

The gene calls are TRBV4-3 and TRBJ2-5; D possibly corresponds to TRBD1 (6 bases). This CDR3 spans 18 amino acids. Trimming shortened V by 1 base and J by 2 bases, and 20 bases separated the two germline ends. Germline V lookup: CDR1 LGHNA, CDR2 YSLEER. This CDR3 reads CASSQVLAGAIYQETQYF. The CDR3, as DNA: TGCGCCAGCAGCCAAGTTCTGGCAGGGGCTATTTATCAAGAGACCCAGTACTTC.

This clone has only one observation. The rearrangement uses TRBV4-1 and TRBJ2-1; 8 positions match TRBD2. The CDR3 is 16 residues long. Germline loops: CDR1 MGHRA, CDR2 YSYEKL. The junction had 12 bases not matched to a gene; V was cut back by 4 bases and J by 7 bases. CDR3 sequence: CASSPVGREVKNEQFF. DNA of the CDR3: TGCGCCAGCAGCCCAGTAGGGCGGGAGGTTAAGAATGAGCAGTTCTTC.

This clone was seen ten or more times. The junction does not match germline at one end; this may be a read error. This chain connects TRBV4-1 to TRBJ2-1, with 8 bases matching TRBD2. The CDR3 is made up of 15 amino acids. Germline V gene lookup returns CDR1 MGHRA and CDR2 YSYEKL. CDR3 bases: TGCGCCAGCACCCAACTAGCGGTGGGCTACAATGAGCAGTTCTTC. Its protein is CASTQLAVGYNEQFF.

The CDR3, as DNA: TGTGCCAGCAGCTTGCGGCAGGGGGGCAAAAACATTCAGTACTTC. The encoded protein is CASSLRQGGKNIQYF. The rearrangement uses TRBV5-8 and TRBJ2-4; D is perhaps TRBD1 (7 bases). The CDR3 sequence is 15 residues long. Looked up from germline, CDR1 is SGHTS and CDR2 is YDEGEE. V lost 1 base and J 3 bases, leaving 11 bases between the germline ends.

V is TRBV4-1 and J is TRBJ2-3, with 7 bases that match TRBD2. Germline trimming cut 0 bases from V and 3 bases from J; bases unmatched to any gene: 6. Looked up from germline, CDR1 is MGHRA and CDR2 is YSYEKL. The CDR3 consists of 16 residues. In DNA form, the CDR3 reads TGCGCCAGCAGCCAAGATACGGGGGGAAGGACAGATACGCAGTATTTT. Amino acid sequence: CASSQDTGGRTDTQYF.

Details on this clone: Germline is not matched at one junction end, which may reflect a read error. V and J are TRBV6-1 and TRBJ1-4, with a weak D call TRBD1 (5 bases). The germline V gene encodes CDR1 MNHNS and CDR2 SASEGT. This CDR3 contains 13 residues. The CDR3 coding sequence is TGTGCCAGCGGTGATAGGGGATTGAAAAAACTGTTTTTT. Its translation is CASGDRGLKKLFF.

V and J are TRBV5-1 and TRBJ1-4; TRBD1 matches at 8 bases. Germline V gene data show CDR1 as SGHRS and CDR2 as YFSETQ. There are 16 residues in the CDR3. V dropped 0 bases and J dropped 3; count of bases not matched to a gene: 4. CDR3 coding DNA: TGCGCCAGCAGCTTGGGCGGGACAGGCCCTAATGAAAAACTGTTTTTT. It yields the protein CASSLGGTGPNEKLFF.

The genes are TRBV7-6 and TRBJ2-7, with D perhaps matching TRBD1 or TRBD2 (5 bases each). Germline CDR1 is SGHVS and CDR2 is FNYEAQ. The V and J ends lost 0 bases and 2 bases respectively, with 11 bases between them. This CDR3 has 15 amino acids. CDR3 in amino acids: CASSLAGDGAYEQYF. The CDR3 DNA reads TGTGCCAGCAGCTTAGCGGGGGACGGGGCCTACGAGCAGTACTTC. Full variable domain (rest looked up from reference TRBV7-6 and TRBJ2-7): GAGVSQSPRYKVTKRGQDVALRCDPISGHVSLYWYRQALGQGPEFLTYFNYEAQQDKSGLPNDRFSAERPEGSISTLTIQRTEQRDSAMYRCASSLAGDGAYEQYFGPGTRLTVT.

CDR3 in amino acids: CASRGGGYEQYF. In nucleotides, the CDR3 is TGTGCCAGCAGAGGGGGAGGGTACGAGCAGTACTTC. V gene TRBV7-9 combines with J gene TRBJ2-7; D might be TRBD2 (7 bases). V was trimmed by 6 bases and J by 4 bases, leaving 10 bases between them. The CDR3 extends over 12 amino acids. Germline loops: CDR1 SEHNR, CDR2 FQNEAQ (reference sequence).

As concerns this clone: The germline gene is not matched at one end of the junction; a read error may be the cause. The chain couples TRBV5-4 to TRBJ1-1; D perhaps matches TRBD1 (5 bases). Germline-derived CDR1 and CDR2 are SGHNT and YYREEE (reference sequence). This CDR3 has 13 amino acids. CDR3 DNA sequence: TGTGCCAGCAGTTTGGGGCCCGGCACTGAAGCTTTCTTT. Protein product: CASSLGPGTEAFF.

J is TRBJ1-4 and V is TRBV2, with TRBD1 as a possible D gene (6 bases). The CDR3 totals 15 residues. Germline loops: CDR1 SNHLY, CDR2 FYNNEI. Deletions cut 7 bases from V and 5 bases from J, with 17 bases between. CDR3: CASNPEAGVNEKLFF. DNA of the CDR3: TGTGCCAGCAACCCTGAGGCAGGGGTGAATGAAAAACTGTTTTTT.

CDR3 nucleotide sequence: TGTGCCAGCACCCCAGGGGAATTCTATGGCTACACCTTC. This gives the protein CASTPGEFYGYTF. The chain recombines TRBV7-2 with TRBJ1-2; D is possibly TRBD1 (6 bases). The CDR3 totals 13 residues. Trimming pared 7 bases from V and 4 bases from J, leaving 13 bases between. Germline CDR1 and CDR2: SGHTA and FQGNSA.

This chain uses TRBV19 with TRBJ1-1; D not certain. This CDR3 contains 11 residues. The V end lost 4 bases, the J end lost 1 base, and 1 base lay between the germline ends. Per the germline V gene, CDR1 is LNHDA and CDR2 is SQIVND (reference sequence). The CDR3 here is CASSKNTEAFF. CDR3 coding DNA: TGTGCCAGTAGTAAGAACACTGAAGCTTTCTTT.

This sequence joins TRBV28 and TRBJ1-2; D not certain. Germline lookup yields CDR1 MDHEN and CDR2 SYDVKM. The CDR3 length is 15 residues. Trimming pared 5 bases from V and 0 bases from J, leaving 13 bases between. The CDR3 DNA reads as TGTGCCAGCAGTCTATACGACCGACCTAACTATGGCTACACCTTC. It specifies CASSLYDRPNYGYTF.

This chain joins TRBV6-4 and TRBJ2-1, with D unresolved. Germline lookup yields CDR1 MRHNA and CDR2 SNTAGT. CDR3 size: 12 residues. V lost 5 bases and J lost 8, with 10 bases in between. CDR3 coding DNA: TGTGCCAGCAGTATGAATGGGTATGAGCAGTTCTTC. Its protein product is CASSMNGYEQFF.

The chain employs TRBV9 and TRBJ2-1; TRBD2 matches at 11 bases. The germline gives CDR1 SGDLS, CDR2 YYNGEE. V dropped 4 bases and J dropped 0; count of bases not matched to a gene: 6. CDR3 length: 17 residues. CDR3 region: CASSFGTSGDSYNEQFF. CDR3 nucleotides: TGTGCCAGCAGCTTCGGGACTAGCGGAGACTCCTACAATGAGCAGTTCTTC.

This clone showed up just a few times. The chain joins TRBV28 to TRBJ2-7; 14 nucleotides match TRBD2. J was trimmed by 0 bases and V by 6 bases; bases with no gene match: 7. CDR1 and CDR2 (germline): MDHEN, SYDVKM. The CDR3 is 17 amino acids. The CDR3 region has the DNA TGTGCCAGCAGCTTGGGACTAGCGGGAGTATTCTCCTACGAGCAGTACTTC. Translating it yields CASSLGLAGVFSYEQYF.

CDR3 bases: TGTGCCACCAGCAGATACAGGGGTGGCACTGAAGCTTTCTTT. Its translation: CATSRYRGGTEAFF. V usage is TRBV15 and J usage is TRBJ1-1; 7 bases map to TRBD1. This CDR3 spans 14 amino acids. The germline V gene encodes CDR1 LNHNV and CDR2 YYDKDF (reference sequence). Trimming cost V 2 bases and J 4 bases; bases outside gene matches: 4.

As for this clone: This may stem from a read error, because a much larger clone lies one nucleotide away. Different DNA sequences within this sample yield the same CDR3. The chain is built from TRBV6-5 and TRBJ2-7, with 11 bases aligning to TRBD1. The CDR3 totals 14 residues. V gave up 6 bases and J gave up 4 bases; unmatched junction bases: 5. Germline V lookup: CDR1 MNHEY, CDR2 SVGAGI. CDR3 coding DNA: TGTGCCAGCAGCTCCGGGACAGGGGGTTACGAGCAGTACTTC. Amino acid sequence: CASSSGTGGYEQYF.

At least ten counts were recorded for this clone. The chain carries TRBV7-9 and TRBJ2-1; no definite D call. Germline CDR1 reads SEHNR; CDR2 reads FQNEAQ (reference sequence). The V and J ends lost 5 bases and 10 bases respectively, with 9 bases between them. The CDR3 totals 11 residues. Here the CDR3 DNA reads TGTGCCAGCAGCCCCGGTTACGAGCAGTTCTTC. Protein sequence: CASSPGYEQFF. Combining the CDR3 with reference TRBV7-9 and TRBJ2-1 gives the whole variable domain DTGVSQNPRHKITKRGQNVTFRCDPISEHNRLYWYRQTLGQGPEFLTYFQNEAQLEKSRLLSDRFSAERPKGSFSTLEIQRTEQGDSAMYLCASSPGYEQFFGPGTRLTVL.

The rearrangement links TRBV14 to TRBJ2-3; a weak D match, TRBD2 (6 bases). The CDR3 covers 17 residues. Germline CDR1 is SGHDN and CDR2 is FVKESK. The V gene lost 0 bases and the J gene lost 1 base, with 14 bases spanning the gap. CDR3 residues: CASSQDRLGGGTDTQYF. The CDR3 DNA is TGTGCCAGCAGCCAAGATCGACTAGGTGGGGGCACAGATACGCAGTATTTT.

The rearrangement uses TRBV28 and TRBJ2-1; 8 positions agree with TRBD2. The CDR3 loop spans 14 amino acids. V was clipped by 3 bases and J by 6 bases; unmatched bases: 4. The germline gives CDR1 MDHEN, CDR2 SYDVKM. CDR3 nucleotide sequence: TGTGCCAGCAGTTTGACGGCGGGAGGCAATGAGCAGTTCTTC. It is translated as CASSLTAGGNEQFF. The full variable domain, with the rest looked up from reference TRBV28 and TRBJ2-1, is DVKVTQSSRYLVKRTGEKVFLECVQDMDHENMFWYRQDPGLGLRLIYFSYDVKMKEKGDIPEGYSVSREKKERFSLILESASTNQTSMYLCASSLTAGGNEQFFGPGTRLTVL.

The V and J genes are TRBV15 and TRBJ2-2; 8 bases fit TRBD1. The CDR3 loop spans 16 amino acids. In germline, CDR1 is LNHNV, CDR2 YYDKDF (reference sequence). Trimming removed 0 bases from V and 5 bases from J; junction bases left unmatched: 5. CDR3 loop: CATSREGQGRTGELFF. CDR3 DNA sequence: TGTGCCACCAGCAGAGAAGGACAGGGAAGAACCGGGGAGCTGTTTTTT.

This CDR3 is CASSLGTVADTQYF. The CDR3 coding sequence is TGCGCCAGCAGCTTGGGGACAGTGGCAGATACGCAGTATTTT. V is TRBV5-1 and J is TRBJ2-3, with D possibly being TRBD1 (6 bases). CDR3 length: 14 amino acids. Trimming removed 0 bases from V and 4 bases from J, with 9 bases in between. Per the germline V gene, CDR1 is SGHRS and CDR2 is YFSETQ.

This chain uses TRBV7-9 with TRBJ2-1; D is uncertain. The V and J ends lost 6 bases and 6 bases respectively, with 12 bases between them. The V gene's germline CDR1 is SEHNR and CDR2 FQNEAQ (reference sequence). This CDR3 comprises 13 residues. CDR3 in amino acids: CASRSGSFNEQFF. For the CDR3, the DNA is TGTGCCAGCAGGTCCGGTTCTTTCAATGAGCAGTTCTTC.